This T cell receptor beta chain stems from a study of regulatory T cells in long-lasting Graves disease. Germline V gene data show CDR1 as MDHEN and CDR2 as SYDVKM. The CDR3 is 15 amino acids. V shed 3 bases and J 4 bases; nucleotides not matched to a gene: 6. The TCR beta library used iRepertoire HTBI primers with Arm-PCR amplification of CDR3. TCRdb fed the multiplex PCR reads into MiXCR, producing one record per CDR3 protein. This table has 350,000 to 450,000 distinct CDR3 sequences, roughly 15% appearing once. General study results and limits: When disease was persistent, TRBV28, TRBJ1-2 and TRBJ2-5 were the favored segments.

This clonotype has more than one count but fewer than ten. The antigen is undetermined. Specified time point: newly diagnosed GD, antithyroid drugs for less than 3 months. PBMCs were the source of the RNA used for TCR sequencing. The sample also formed part of further work on T cells in Graves' hyperthyroidism and ophthalmopathy. That paper states: Newly diagnosed hyperthyroidism patients aged 18 to 65 years had disease lasting under 2 months. Ophthalmopathy, which appeared later, was predicted by the model a median about 6.8 months before onset.

The TCR sequence derives from a woman between 35 and 50 years old with Graves disease. The chain employs TRBV28 and TRBJ2-7; 10 bases map to TRBD2. The sequencing used peripheral blood mononuclear cells (PBMCs), collected at new diagnosis, from a patient treated with antithyroid drugs. For the CDR3, the DNA is TGTGCCAGCAGTTTCCCAGCGGGAGGGCGATACGAGCAGTACTTC. This encodes CASSFPAGGRYEQYF.